This T cell receptor beta chain was recorded in a study of T cell responses to AZD1222 COVID-19 vaccine. As for this clone: Its antigen is unidentified.

Study findings and constraints: Seropositive at baseline were only a handful of AZD1222 recipients.

Assay: immunoSEQ multiplex PCR; the TCRdb copy retains only in-frame clones and omits some. The table shows around 180,000 clones, with 85% to 95% occurring only once. The V end was cut by 3 bases, the J end by 5 bases, with 14 bases between. The CDR3 covers 15 residues. Per the germline V gene, CDR1 is SGHRS and CDR2 is YFSETQ. The sequence derives from an adult in good health. The sample was peripheral blood, taken on day 0 of AZD1222 vaccination. The rearrangement joins TRBV5-1 to TRBJ2-2; tentative D call: TRBD1 (6 bases). The chain's CDR3 is CASSSPLRGTGELFF. CDR3 bases: TGCGCCAGCAGCTCCCCCCTAAGGGGGACCGGGGAGCTGTTTTTT. Full variable domain (outside the CDR3, taken from reference TRBV5-1 and TRBJ2-2): KAGVTQTPRYLIKTRGQQVTLSCSPISGHRSVSWYQQTPGQGLQFLFEYFSETQRNKGNFPGRFSGRQFSNSRSEMNVSTLELGDSALYLCASSSPLRGTGELFFGEGSRLTVL.